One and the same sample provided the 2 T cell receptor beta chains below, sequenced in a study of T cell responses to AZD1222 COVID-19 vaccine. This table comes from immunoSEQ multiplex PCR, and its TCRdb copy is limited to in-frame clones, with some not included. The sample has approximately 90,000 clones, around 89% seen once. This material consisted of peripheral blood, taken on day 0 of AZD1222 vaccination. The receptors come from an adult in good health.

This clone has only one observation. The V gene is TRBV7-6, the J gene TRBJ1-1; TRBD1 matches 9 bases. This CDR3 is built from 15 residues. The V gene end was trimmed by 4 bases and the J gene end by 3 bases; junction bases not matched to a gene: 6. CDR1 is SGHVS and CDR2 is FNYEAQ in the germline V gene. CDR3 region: CASSSTGGEYTEAFF. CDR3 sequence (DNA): TGTGCCAGCAGCTCAACAGGGGGCGAGTACACTGAAGCTTTCTTT.

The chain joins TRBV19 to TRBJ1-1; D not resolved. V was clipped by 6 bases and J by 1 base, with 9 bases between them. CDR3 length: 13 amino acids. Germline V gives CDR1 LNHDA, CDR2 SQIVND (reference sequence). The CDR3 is CASRLWGNTEAFF. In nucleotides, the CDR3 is TGTGCCAGTAGATTGTGGGGGAACACTGAAGCTTTCTTT.